These 5 T cell receptor beta chains share one sample of origin, sequenced in a study of shared clonotypes between healthy human individuals (TCRdb year 2020). Libraries were prepared through the immunoSEQ multiplex PCR assay. Sourced from immuneACCESS, this table was stored by TCRdb with only in-frame sequences that have V and J called. A share of the clones is absent; for the studies checked, an unresolved V gene accounts for under half, and the remainder has no known explanation. Here the sample has 490,000 or so clones; approximately 79% occur a single time. Of the sample, roughly 12% is held by the ten largest clones. Input material: PBMCs. The receptors were gathered from a middle-aged woman in good health. Some clones in this sample may be carry-over from other donors' samples.

This clone was seen ten or more times. The chain couples TRBV28 to TRBJ2-7; the D gene is possibly TRBD2 (6 bases). Germline V gives CDR1 MDHEN, CDR2 SYDVKM. CDR3 length: 16 amino acids. Trimming shortened V by 2 bases and J by 5 bases, and 19 bases separated the two germline ends. CDR3 sequence: CASSLLRESLVNEQYF. The CDR3 region has the DNA TGTGCCAGCAGTTTACTCCGGGAGTCCCTCGTTAACGAGCAGTACTTC.

This clone was found many times. V and J are TRBV5-1 and TRBJ1-3; 7 bases are shared with TRBD1. This CDR3 has 16 amino acids. Germline CDR1 and CDR2: SGHRS and YFSETQ. V lost 0 bases, J lost 0 bases, and 3 bases stayed unmatched. The CDR3 loop is CASSLGTGYSGNTIYF. As DNA, the CDR3 is TGCGCCAGCAGCTTGGGGACAGGCTACTCTGGAAACACCATATATTTT.

This clone was seen ten or more times. The chain recombines TRBV19 with TRBJ2-3; no definite D call. This CDR3 has 16 amino acids. The V end lost 3 bases, the J end lost 0 bases, and 13 bases lay between the germline ends. CDR1 and CDR2 (germline): LNHDA, SQIVND (reference sequence). CDR3 in amino acids: CASSIPSIGSTDTQYF. CDR3 sequence (DNA): TGTGCCAGTAGTATTCCCAGCATAGGTAGCACAGATACGCAGTATTTT. Using reference TRBV19 and TRBJ2-3 for the parts outside the CDR3, the full variable domain is DGGITQSPKYLFRKEGQNVTLSCEQNLNHDAMYWYRQDPGQGLRLIYYSQIVNDFQKGDIAEGYSVSREKKESFPLTVTSAQKNPTAFYLCASSIPSIGSTDTQYFGPGTRLTVL.

The chain links TRBV5-1 to TRBJ2-7; D remains ambiguous. Trimming removed 2 bases from V and 0 bases from J, with 12 bases in between. This CDR3 is built from 15 residues. CDR1 and CDR2 (germline): SGHRS, YFSETQ. The CDR3 DNA reads TGCGCCAGCAGCTTAGGAGATGGTAACTCCTACGAGCAGTACTTC. Translated, it gives CASSLGDGNSYEQYF.

The rearrangement links TRBV6-1 to TRBJ2-2, with a tentative D call TRBD1 (5 bases). The CDR3 contains 14 residues. Trimming pared 6 bases from V and 5 bases from J, leaving 13 bases between. Germline V gene data show CDR1 as MNHNS and CDR2 as SASEGT. For the CDR3, the DNA is TGTGCCAGCAGGGTACAGGTGCAGACCGGGGAGCTGTTTTTT. Its translation is CASRVQVQTGELFF.